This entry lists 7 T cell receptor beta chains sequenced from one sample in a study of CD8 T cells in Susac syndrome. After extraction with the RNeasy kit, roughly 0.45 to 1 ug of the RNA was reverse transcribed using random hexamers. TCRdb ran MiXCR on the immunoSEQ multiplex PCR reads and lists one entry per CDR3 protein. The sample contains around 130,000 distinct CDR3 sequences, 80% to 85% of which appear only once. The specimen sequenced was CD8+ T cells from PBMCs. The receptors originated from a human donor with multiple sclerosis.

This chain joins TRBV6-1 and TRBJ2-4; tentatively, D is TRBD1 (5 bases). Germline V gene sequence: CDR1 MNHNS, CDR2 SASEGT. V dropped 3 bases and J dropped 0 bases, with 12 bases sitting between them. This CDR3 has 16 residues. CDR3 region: CASSDATEVAKNIQYF. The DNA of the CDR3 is TGTGCCAGCAGTGATGCGACAGAGGTAGCCAAAAACATTCAGTACTTC.

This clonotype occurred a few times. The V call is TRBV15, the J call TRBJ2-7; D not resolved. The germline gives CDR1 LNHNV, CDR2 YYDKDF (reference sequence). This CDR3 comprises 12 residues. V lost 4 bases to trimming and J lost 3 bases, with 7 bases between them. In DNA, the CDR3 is TGTGCCACCAGCACAAGTTACTACGAGCAGTACTTC. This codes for CATSTSYYEQYF. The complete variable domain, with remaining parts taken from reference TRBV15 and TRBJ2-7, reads DAMVIQNPRYQVTQFGKPVTLSCSQTLNHNVMYWYQQKSSQAPKLLFHYYDKDFNNEADTPDNFQSRRPNTSFCFLDIRSPGLGDTAMYLCATSTSYYEQYFGPGTRLTVT.

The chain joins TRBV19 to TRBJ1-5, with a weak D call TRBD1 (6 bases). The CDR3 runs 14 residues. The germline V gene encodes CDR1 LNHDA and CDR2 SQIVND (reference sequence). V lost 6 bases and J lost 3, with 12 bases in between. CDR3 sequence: CASRGGADNQPQHF. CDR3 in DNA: TGTGCCAGTAGAGGGGGAGCAGACAATCAGCCCCAGCATTTT.

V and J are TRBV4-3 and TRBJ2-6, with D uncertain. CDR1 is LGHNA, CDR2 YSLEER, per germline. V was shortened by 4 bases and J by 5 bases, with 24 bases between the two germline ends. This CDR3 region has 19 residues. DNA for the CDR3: TGCGCCAGCAGCCGCTCTTACCAGGCAAAAATGACTCGGGCCAACGTCCTGACTTTC. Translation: CASSRSYQAKMTRANVLTF.

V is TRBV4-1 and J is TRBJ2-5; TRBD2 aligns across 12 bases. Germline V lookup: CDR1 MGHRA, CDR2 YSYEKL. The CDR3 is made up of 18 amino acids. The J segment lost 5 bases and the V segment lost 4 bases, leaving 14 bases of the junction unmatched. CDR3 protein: CASSPSRLAGAPQETQYF. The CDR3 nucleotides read TGCGCCAGCAGCCCAAGCAGACTAGCGGGGGCCCCGCAGGAGACCCAGTACTTC.

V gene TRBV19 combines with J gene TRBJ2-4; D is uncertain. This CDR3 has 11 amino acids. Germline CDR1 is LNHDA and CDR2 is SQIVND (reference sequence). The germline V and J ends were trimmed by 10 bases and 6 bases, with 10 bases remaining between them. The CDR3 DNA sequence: TGTGCCACCGAACACAGAAACATTCAGTACTTC. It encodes CATEHRNIQYF.

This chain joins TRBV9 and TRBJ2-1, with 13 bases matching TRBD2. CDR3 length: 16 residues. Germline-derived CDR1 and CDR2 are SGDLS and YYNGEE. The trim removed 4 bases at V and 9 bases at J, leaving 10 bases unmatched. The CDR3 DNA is TGTGCCAGCAGCCCGGTCGGACTAGCGGGAGTGGTTGAGCAGTTCTTC. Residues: CASSPVGLAGVVEQFF.